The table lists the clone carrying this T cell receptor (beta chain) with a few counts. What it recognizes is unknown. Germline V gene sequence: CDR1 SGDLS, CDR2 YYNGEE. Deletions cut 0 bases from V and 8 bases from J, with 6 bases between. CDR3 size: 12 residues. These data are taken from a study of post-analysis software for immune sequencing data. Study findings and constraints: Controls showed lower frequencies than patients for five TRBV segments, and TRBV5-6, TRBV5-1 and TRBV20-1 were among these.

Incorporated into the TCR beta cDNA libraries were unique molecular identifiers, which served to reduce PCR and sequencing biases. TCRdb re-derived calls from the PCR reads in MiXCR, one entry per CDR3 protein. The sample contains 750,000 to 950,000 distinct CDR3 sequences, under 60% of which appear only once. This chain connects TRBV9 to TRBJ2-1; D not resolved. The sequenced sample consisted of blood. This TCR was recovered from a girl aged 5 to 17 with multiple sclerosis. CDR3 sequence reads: CASSVDDDEQFF. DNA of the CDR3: TGTGCCAGCAGCGTAGATGACGATGAGCAGTTCTTC.